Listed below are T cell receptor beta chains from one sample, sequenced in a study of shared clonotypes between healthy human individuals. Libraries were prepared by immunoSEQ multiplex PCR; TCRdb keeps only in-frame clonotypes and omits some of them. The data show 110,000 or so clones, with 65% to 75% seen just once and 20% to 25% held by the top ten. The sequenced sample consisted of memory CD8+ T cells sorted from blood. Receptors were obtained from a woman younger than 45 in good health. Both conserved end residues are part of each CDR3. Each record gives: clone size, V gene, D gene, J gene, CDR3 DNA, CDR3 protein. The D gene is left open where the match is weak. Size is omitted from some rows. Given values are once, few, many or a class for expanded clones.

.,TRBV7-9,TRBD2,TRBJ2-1,TGTGCCAGCAGCTTAGATTGGGCGGGAGCTCCCTACAATGAGCAGTTCTTC,CASSLDWAGAPYNEQFF
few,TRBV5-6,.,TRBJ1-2,TGTGCCAGCAGCTTTTGGCAGGGGAACTATGGCTACACCTTC,CASSFWQGNYGYTF
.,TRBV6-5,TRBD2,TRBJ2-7,TGTGCCAGTCTAGCGGGAGGCGAGCAGTACTTC,CASLAGGEQYF
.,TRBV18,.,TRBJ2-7,TGTGCCAGCTCACCAGAGTATGGCGGCTACGAGCAGTACTTC,CASSPEYGGYEQYF
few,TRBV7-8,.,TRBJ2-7,TGTGCCAGCAGCTTAGCAGGGAATCCCTACGAGCAGTACTTC,CASSLAGNPYEQYF
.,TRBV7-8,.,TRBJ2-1,TGTGCCAGCAGCTTAGGTAATGGCTACAATGAGCAGTTCTTC,CASSLGNGYNEQFF
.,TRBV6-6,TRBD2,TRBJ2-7,TGTGCCAGCACACCGTTAGCGGGAGTCTACGAGCAGTACTTC,CASTPLAGVYEQYF
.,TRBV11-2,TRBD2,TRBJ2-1,TGTGCCAGCAGCTTGAGCCGGTTGGGACTAACATTGTGGGAGCAGTTCTTC,CASSLSRLGLTLWEQFF
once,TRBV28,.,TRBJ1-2,TGTGCCAGCAGTTTCCGTAACTATGGCTACACCTTC,CASSFRNYGYTF
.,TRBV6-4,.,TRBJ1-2,TGTGCCAGCAGTGACTCCTTCAGAAACTATGGCTACACCTTC,CASSDSFRNYGYTF
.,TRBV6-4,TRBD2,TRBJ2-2,TGTGCCAGCTCCGCACTAGCGGGAGGGCCGGGCACCGGGGAGCTGTTTTTT,CASSALAGGPGTGELFF
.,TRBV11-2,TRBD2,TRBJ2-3,TGTGCCAGCAGCCATAGCGGCGGTAGCGGGAGGGATACGCAGTATTTT,CASSHSGGSGRDTQYF
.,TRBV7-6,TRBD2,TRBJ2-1,TGTGCCAGCAGCCTCAGCGGGATCTCCTACAATGAGCAGTTCTTC,CASSLSGISYNEQFF
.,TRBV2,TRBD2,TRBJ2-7,TGTGCCAGCAGTGAGGTCGGGCGCGGGAGGCTAGCCTACGAGCAGTACTTC,CASSEVGRGRLAYEQYF
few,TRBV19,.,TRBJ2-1,TGTGCCAGTAGTAGCCTCGATCGGTCCTACAATGAGCAGTTCTTC,CASSSLDRSYNEQFF
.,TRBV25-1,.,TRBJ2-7,TGTGCCAGCAGTCTGGGCCACGAGCAGTACTTC,CASSLGHEQYF
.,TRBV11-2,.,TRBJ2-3,TGTGCCAGCAGCTTAAGTGTGGGGGGCGCAGATACGCAGTATTTT,CASSLSVGGADTQYF
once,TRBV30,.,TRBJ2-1,TGTGCCTGGAGTGTACGGTATTTGGGGCAGGGTATCCACAATGAGCAGTTCTTC,CAWSVRYLGQGIHNEQFF
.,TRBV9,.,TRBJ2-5,TGTGCCAGCAGCGTAGCTCTGGGGGGAGGACTACAAGAGACCCAGTACTTC,CASSVALGGGLQETQYF
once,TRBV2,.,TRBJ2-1,TGTGCCAGCAGTGAAGAGGGGGACGGGGATGAGCAGTTCTTC,CASSEEGDGDEQFF
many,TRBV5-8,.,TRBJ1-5,TGTGCCAGCAGCCGGACCGAGCCTAGCAATCAGCCCCAGCATTTT,CASSRTEPSNQPQHF
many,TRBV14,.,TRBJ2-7,TGTGCCAGCAGCCCAGCTAACTACGAGCAGTACTTC,CASSPANYEQYF
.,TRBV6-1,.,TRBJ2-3,TGTGCCAGCAGTGAAGTGGGAGGGGGACTAGATACGCAGTATTTT,CASSEVGGGLDTQYF
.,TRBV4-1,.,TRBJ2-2,TGCGCCAGCAGCCCGCGGGGTAGCGCTAACACCGGGGAGCTGTTTTTT,CASSPRGSANTGELFF
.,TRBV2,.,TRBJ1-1,TGTGCCAGCGGAACAGGGAAAACTGAAGCTTTCTTT,CASGTGKTEAFF
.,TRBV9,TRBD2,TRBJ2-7,TGTGCCAGCAGCGTAGCTAGCGGGGAGACCTACGAGCAGTACTTC,CASSVASGETYEQYF
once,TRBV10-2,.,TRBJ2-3,TGCGCCAGCAACCACGGCGGGTGGAGCGATACGCAGTATTTT,CASNHGGWSDTQYF